The T cell receptor beta chain described here comes from a study of CD8 T cells in Susac syndrome. Study-level information: There were Susac syndrome patients who were therapy-naive at blood draw, others on corticosteroids, and others on intravenous immunoglobulin alone. General study points: Clonal expansion was not seen in any Susac syndrome CD4+ T cell repertoire.

An input of 0.5 to 1 ug of RNA was subjected to reverse transcription using random hexamers. It was immunoSEQ multiplex PCR that amplified TCR beta CDR3 across 54 Vbeta and 13 Jbeta. TCRdb analysed the immunoSEQ multiplex PCR reads with MiXCR anew, one entry per CDR3 protein. The sample records about 240,000 distinct CDR3 sequences, about 96% being singletons. As regards this clonotype: The antigen is not known.

Peripheral blood CD8+ and CD4+ T cells were profiled by TCR beta sequencing. Material for sequencing was CD4+ T cells from PBMCs. This clonotype was sampled from a human donor with Susac syndrome.

CDR3 nucleotide sequence: TGTGCCAGCAGGGCCGGGACAAGGACCTACGAGCAGTACTTC. It encodes CASRAGTRTYEQYF. The chain is built from TRBV27 and TRBJ2-7, with a tentative D call TRBD1 (6 bases). V lost 6 bases, J lost 2 bases, and 14 bases lay in between. CDR3 length: 14 amino acids. Germline values: CDR1 MNHEY, CDR2 SMNVEV (reference sequence).